The 16 T cell receptor beta chains given below trace back to one sample, sequenced in a study of blood T cell repertoires in COVID-19. The table came from immunoSEQ multiplex PCR; TCRdb's copy has only in-frame clones and leaves some out. The sample carries about 52,000 clones, 70% to 85% recorded once. Sequencing input: peripheral blood. The receptor set was obtained from a man of 80 years or more with COVID-19, enrolled during active disease.

The rearrangement links TRBV21-1 to TRBJ2-3; TRBD1 reflects the table's D call only, with no check against the DNA. TRBV21-1 is recorded as a pseudogene. The CDR3 has 14 amino acids. The DNA for the CDR3 is TGTGCCAGCAGTGTGACAGGGGGCAGGGATACGCAGTATTTT. Protein sequence: CASSVTGGRDTQYF.

The chain links TRBV27 to TRBJ1-6; weak D call: TRBD1 (5 bases). CDR1 and CDR2 (germline): MNHEY, SMNVEV (reference sequence). This CDR3 contains 13 residues. V was trimmed by 3 bases and J by 6 bases, leaving 6 bases between them. The DNA of the CDR3 is TGTGCCAGCAGTTTCGGGGGTAATTCACCCCTCCACTTT. It codes for CASSFGGNSPLHF.

This clone showed up just once. The chain carries TRBV29-1 and TRBJ2-5, with TRBD1 matching over 8 bases. CDR1 and CDR2 (germline): SQVTM, ANQGSEA. The CDR3 covers 16 residues. Trimming removed 5 bases from V and 6 bases from J; junction bases left unmatched: 17. The CDR3 DNA is TGCAGCGTTCCAGGCCGGGGACAGGTCTATGAAAAGACCCAGTACTTC. This gives the protein CSVPGRGQVYEKTQYF.

V gene TRBV5-5 combines with J gene TRBJ2-3; tentative D call: TRBD1 (6 bases). The length of the CDR3 is 14 residues. Germline loops: CDR1 SGHKS, CDR2 YYEKEE (reference sequence). V was trimmed by 6 bases and J by 3 bases, leaving 14 bases between them. For the CDR3, the DNA is TGTGCCAGCAAACCGGGACACCTAACAGATACGCAGTATTTT. This translates into CASKPGHLTDTQYF.

A few counts support this clone. This sequence joins TRBV10-3 and TRBJ2-5; 7 bases match TRBD2. V was clipped by 9 bases and J by 5 bases; unmatched bases: 9. This CDR3 contains 13 residues. Germline values: CDR1 ENHRY, CDR2 SYGVKD. CDR3: CAIRAGPGETQYF. In DNA, the CDR3 is TGTGCCATTCGAGCGGGGCCAGGGGAGACCCAGTACTTC.

The sample holds one count of this clone. The chain has TRBV10-3 and TRBJ2-1; the match to TRBD2 covers 10 bases. The CDR3 has 16 residues. Trimming cost V 6 bases and J 3 bases; bases outside gene matches: 8. From germline, CDR1 is ENHRY and CDR2 SYGVKD. CDR3 in DNA: TGTGCCATCAGGGCACGGACTAGCGGATACTACAATGAGCAGTTCTTC. It is translated as CAIRARTSGYYNEQFF.

The chain recombines TRBV19 with TRBJ1-1; D is uncertain. This CDR3 spans 14 amino acids. The germline V gene encodes CDR1 LNHDA and CDR2 SQIVND (reference sequence). The V gene lost 5 bases and the J gene lost 2 bases, with 12 bases spanning the gap. The DNA for the CDR3 is TGTGCCAGTAGTCAGACGACGGGAAACACTGAAGCTTTCTTT. Translated, it gives CASSQTTGNTEAFF.

V usage is TRBV5-8 and J usage is TRBJ2-2; 8 nucleotides line up with TRBD2. Germline V gives CDR1 SGHTS, CDR2 YDEGEE. V shed 3 bases and J 4 bases; nucleotides not matched to a gene: 11. The CDR3 loop spans 17 amino acids. The CDR3 region has the DNA TGTGCCAGCAGCTCCCAAAGCGGGAGTGGCCCCACCGGGGAGCTGTTTTTT. Protein sequence: CASSSQSGSGPTGELFF.

The V and J genes are TRBV5-6 and TRBJ2-7, with D possibly being TRBD1 (5 bases). The length of the CDR3 is 13 residues. The V gene lost 0 bases and the J gene lost 4 bases, with 8 bases spanning the gap. The V gene's germline CDR1 is SGHDT and CDR2 YYEEEE. This CDR3 is CASSLGQLYEQYV. CDR3 nucleotide sequence: TGTGCCAGCAGCTTGGGACAGCTGTACGAGCAGTACGTC.

This chain joins TRBV2 and TRBJ1-2; D is perhaps TRBD1 (6 bases). In germline, CDR1 is SNHLY, CDR2 FYNNEI. CDR3 length equals 15 residues. V was clipped by 9 bases and J by 5 bases, with 22 bases between them. The CDR3 region has the DNA TGTGCCAGGAGGGGACAAACTCCTATTGGTTATGGCTACACCTTC. Its translation is CARRGQTPIGYGYTF. Complete variable domain (other parts from reference TRBV2 and TRBJ1-2): EPEVTQTPSHQVTQMGQEVILRCVPISNHLYFYWYRQILGQKVEFLVSFYNNEISEKSEIFDDQFSVERPDGSNFTLKIRSTKLEDSAMYFCARRGQTPIGYGYTFGSGTRLTVV.

This clone was recorded only once. The rearrangement links TRBV7-3 to TRBJ1-1; TRBD1 is a possible D gene (6 bases). Germline V gene sequence: CDR1 SGHTA, CDR2 FQGTGA. V shed 4 bases and J shed 5 bases, with 14 bases lying between them. This CDR3 is built from 14 residues. As DNA, the CDR3 is TGTGCCAGCAGCTCGGCGGGGGGCAGGACTGAAGCTTTCTTT. Translated, it gives CASSSAGGRTEAFF.

The rearrangement joins TRBV11-2 to TRBJ2-3; a weak D match, TRBD2 (5 bases). Looked up from germline, CDR1 is SGHAT and CDR2 is FQNNGV. The V gene lost 5 bases and the J gene lost 5 bases, with 14 bases spanning the gap. The CDR3 totals 14 residues. CDR3 amino acids: CASSPPTRVDTQYF. The CDR3 region has the DNA TGTGCCAGCAGCCCCCCGACGAGGGTAGATACGCAGTATTTT.

This chain connects TRBV10-2 to TRBJ2-3; tentative D call: TRBD2 (5 bases). The germline V and J ends were trimmed by 5 bases and 3 bases, with 15 bases remaining between them. Germline V gene sequence: CDR1 WSHSY, CDR2 SAAADI. The CDR3 runs 15 residues. The CDR3 DNA reads TGCGCCAGCAGTCCATACGGGGTCATGACAGATACGCAGTATTTT. Its translation: CASSPYGVMTDTQYF.

The V gene is TRBV10-3, the J gene TRBJ2-3; TRBD2 matches at 14 bases. The CDR3 runs 16 residues. V dropped 6 bases and J dropped 4; count of bases not matched to a gene: 6. Germline values: CDR1 ENHRY, CDR2 SYGVKD. The CDR3 region is CAIRRTSGRKPDTQYF. DNA for the CDR3: TGTGCCATCAGGAGGACTAGCGGGAGGAAACCAGATACGCAGTATTTT.

This chain uses TRBV5-4 with TRBJ1-2; 7 positions match TRBD1. The V gene end was trimmed by 3 bases and the J gene end by 4 bases; junction bases not matched to a gene: 6. CDR3 size: 14 residues. Per germline, CDR1 SGHNT and CDR2 YYREEE (reference sequence). The CDR3 nucleotides are TGTGCCAGCAGCTCCGGACAGGTACCCTATGGCTACACCTTC. Protein sequence: CASSSGQVPYGYTF.

In this sample, this clone turned up once. The chain recombines TRBV19 with TRBJ2-7; 11 bases agree with TRBD1. Losses at the gene ends were 3 bases for V and 2 bases for J; bases not matched to a gene: 0. The CDR3 extends over 14 amino acids. From germline, CDR1 is LNHDA and CDR2 SQIVND (reference sequence). Here the CDR3 DNA reads TGTGCCAGTAGTATGGGACAGGGGGCCTACGAGCAGTACTTC. Its translation: CASSMGQGAYEQYF.